This T cell receptor (beta chain) came from a study of Ad26.COV2.S vaccination and SARS-CoV-2 variants. Profiling relied on immunoSEQ multiplex PCR, and the TCRdb table lists in-frame clones only, not all of them. The sample lists hundreds of thousands of clones, around nine tenths occurring once. Treatment here: some 19 received Ad26.COV2.S at low or high dose, single or two shots; a few received placebo; per-sample allocation not given. Sampling took place 63 days after the first vaccine or placebo injection. With 6 bases removed from V and 6 bases from J, the gap between germline ends came to 12 bases. Germline CDR1 is MNHEY and CDR2 is SVGEGT. This CDR3 contains 13 residues.

The origin of this receptor is a person aged 18-65 years who received the Ad26.COV2.S COVID-19 vaccine or a placebo. The chain couples TRBV6-2 or TRBV6-3 to TRBJ2-1, with D possibly TRBD2 on 5 matching bases. Sequenced here: peripheral blood, sampled in a trial of Ad26.COV2.S vaccine versus placebo. CDR3 nucleotide sequence: TGTGCCAGCAGCTCGGGATTCCCCAATGAGCAGTTCTTC. Its protein product is CASSSGFPNEQFF.